This T cell receptor beta chain was sequenced during a study of neurological immune-mediated disorders. Overall study findings and caveats: No CDR3 amino acid sequences recurred among expanded clones across subjects, suggesting private repertoires in all groups. Multiple sclerosis patients had less TCR clonal expansion than even healthy controls, unlike HTLV-1-associated myelopathy.

The authors made cDNA by 5'RACE with 10-nucleotide random UMIs. Whenever a sequencing run was performed, it yielded over 190 million TCR-beta sequences from 15-18 subjects. TCRdb called the 5' RACE reads again in MiXCR, with one record for every CDR3 protein. The sample consists of 20,000 or so distinct CDR3 sequences, approximately 15% of them appearing once. CDR1 SGHDT and CDR2 YYEEEE come from the germline V gene. V lost 4 bases to trimming and J lost 0 bases, with 11 bases between them. The CDR3 runs to 15 residues. This clonotype occurred many times. The antigen remains undetermined. The sequence came from a female donor with HTLV-1-associated myelopathy (HAM/TSP). The sequenced material came from PBMCs. V usage is TRBV5-6 and J usage is TRBJ1-5; D ambiguous. CDR3 loop: CASSRWTASNQPQHF. The CDR3 DNA reads as TGTGCCAGCAGCCGTTGGACGGCTAGCAATCAGCCCCAGCATTTT.